The 19 T cell receptor beta chains in this list originate from one sample, sequenced in a study of blood T cell repertoires in COVID-19. Repertoires were generated with immunoSEQ multiplex PCR, while TCRdb's copy carries only in-frame clones and drops some. The sample has some 150,000 clones, 87% seen once; the top ten hold roughly 4%. Sequencing input: peripheral blood. The receptors here all came from a woman aged 60 to 75 who had recovered from COVID-19.

The chain is built from TRBV18 and TRBJ2-5; the match to TRBD2 covers 8 bases. The V segment lost 3 bases and the J segment 5 bases; nucleotides outside the gene matches: 14. The germline gives CDR1 KGHSH, CDR2 LQKENI. The CDR3 covers 17 residues. CDR3 in amino acids: CASSPGTRIEVMETQYF. The CDR3 nucleotides are TGTGCCAGCTCACCCGGGACTAGAATAGAGGTGATGGAGACCCAGTACTTC.

This chain links TRBV4-3 with TRBJ2-2, with D possibly TRBD1 on 5 matching bases. The V end lost 0 bases, the J end lost 1 base, and 15 bases lay between the germline ends. Per the germline V gene, CDR1 is LGHNA and CDR2 is YSLEER. The CDR3 contains 18 residues. The CDR3, as DNA: TGCGCCAGCAGCCAAGAGCAGATGAGACAGCTGAACACCGGGGAGCTGTTTTTT. Amino acid sequence: CASSQEQMRQLNTGELFF.

The V and J genes are TRBV12-5 and TRBJ1-2, with TRBD1 identical over 7 bases. CDR3 size: 12 residues. The germline CDR1 and CDR2 sequences are LGHNT and FRNRAP. CDR3 protein: CPGQADHYGYTF. DNA for the CDR3: TGTCCTGGACAGGCCGATCACTATGGCTACACCTTC.

In its sample, this clone was seen once. This sequence joins TRBV10-3 and TRBJ1-2; D might be TRBD1 (6 bases). From germline, CDR1 is ENHRY and CDR2 SYGVKD. This CDR3 has 15 residues. The V end lost 2 bases, the J end lost 2 bases, and 12 bases lay between the germline ends. The CDR3 DNA sequence: TGTGCCATCAGTGAGGTGACAGGTTTGAACTATGGCTACACCTTC. Its translation is CAISEVTGLNYGYTF.

The chain carries TRBV7-2 and TRBJ2-1; 10 bases align to TRBD2. The CDR3 spans 14 residues. V lost 1 base and J lost 6; bases outside the gene matches: 0. Germline CDR1 and CDR2: SGHTA and FQGNSA. CDR3 in DNA: TGTGCCAGCAGCTTAGAGCGGGGGGGCAATGAGCAGTTCTTC. Translating gives CASSLERGGNEQFF.

In this sample, this clone turned up a few times. Because the CDR3 is missing its conserved closing phenylalanine or tryptophan, this is likely a read error. The DNA is left out, because the CDR3 cannot be placed on it with certainty; the CDR3 is given as TCRdb lists it. This sequence joins TRBV6-1 and TRBJ2-7; the table's D call, TRBD2, was not checked against the DNA. Germline CDR1 MNHNS, CDR2 SASEGT. From its first to its last residue, the CDR3 has 10 amino acids. This chain's CDR3 is CASSEGSSSI.

This chain links TRBV5-5 with TRBJ2-2; tentative D call: TRBD1 (6 bases). The germline V gene has CDR1 SGHKS and CDR2 YYEKEE (reference sequence). CDR3 size: 15 residues. Trimming removed 4 bases at V and 6 bases at J, with 16 bases between. CDR3 protein: CASSPRAGDSGELFF. CDR3 bases: TGTGCCAGCAGCCCCCGCGCAGGGGATTCCGGGGAGCTGTTTTTT.

This rearrangement joins TRBV28 to TRBJ1-1; 7 bases fit TRBD1. The J segment lost 4 bases and the V segment lost 5 bases, leaving 10 bases of the junction unmatched. The length of the CDR3 is 15 residues. Per the germline V gene, CDR1 is MDHEN and CDR2 is SYDVKM. CDR3 sequence reads: CASSRGGQGGTEAFF. The CDR3 region has the DNA TGTGCCAGCAGTAGAGGGGGGCAGGGGGGCACTGAAGCTTTCTTT. The whole variable domain, remainder taken from reference TRBV28 and TRBJ1-1, is DVKVTQSSRYLVKRTGEKVFLECVQDMDHENMFWYRQDPGLGLRLIYFSYDVKMKEKGDIPEGYSVSREKKERFSLILESASTNQTSMYLCASSRGGQGGTEAFFGQGTRLTVV.

The chain uses TRBV6-5 and TRBJ1-1, with D tentatively TRBD1 (6 bases). Per germline, CDR1 MNHEY and CDR2 SVGAGI. The V end was cut by 1 base, the J end by 0 bases, with 12 bases between. The CDR3 length is 16 residues. CDR3 sequence: CASSYWQGLMNTEAFF. The CDR3 DNA follows: TGTGCCAGCAGTTACTGGCAGGGGCTAATGAACACTGAAGCTTTCTTT.

This chain joins TRBV2 and TRBJ2-7; possibly TRBD2 for D (6 bases). The CDR3 length is 13 residues. CDR1 is SNHLY, CDR2 FYNNEI, per germline. V dropped 8 bases and J dropped 0 bases, with 11 bases sitting between them. Written as DNA, the CDR3 is TGTGCCAGCCTCGGACTAATCTCCTACGAGCAGTACTTC. Translation: CASLGLISYEQYF.

This chain connects TRBV28 to TRBJ2-1; 14 nucleotides match TRBD2. There are 18 residues in the CDR3. The germline V gene encodes CDR1 MDHEN and CDR2 SYDVKM. The trim removed 7 bases at V and 4 bases at J, leaving 12 bases unmatched. For the CDR3, the DNA is TGTGCCAGCATCGAAAGGACTAGCGGGGGGTATCGTTACAATGAGCAGTTCTTC. It translates to CASIERTSGGYRYNEQFF. The full variable domain, its missing parts supplied by reference TRBV28 and TRBJ2-1, is DVKVTQSSRYLVKRTGEKVFLECVQDMDHENMFWYRQDPGLGLRLIYFSYDVKMKEKGDIPEGYSVSREKKERFSLILESASTNQTSMYLCASIERTSGGYRYNEQFFGPGTRLTVL.

The count of this clone is one. The rearrangement joins TRBV19 to TRBJ2-5, with TRBD1 identical over 10 bases. Germline CDR1 reads LNHDA; CDR2 reads SQIVND (reference sequence). With 1 base clipped from V and 3 bases from J, the junction kept 8 bases outside the gene matches. The CDR3 is 17 amino acids. The CDR3, as DNA: TGTGCCAGTAGTATAGCTGGGACAGGGGCACCTAAAGAGACCCAGTACTTC. This encodes CASSIAGTGAPKETQYF.

The chain is built from TRBV5-4 and TRBJ2-7; 8 positions agree with TRBD2. Germline-derived CDR1 and CDR2 are SGHNT and YYREEE (reference sequence). J was trimmed by 4 bases and V by 0 bases; bases with no gene match: 15. The CDR3 sequence is 18 residues long. CDR3 in amino acids: CASSLAGGYGGGTYEQYF. CDR3 sequence (DNA): TGTGCCAGCAGCTTGGCCGGAGGGTATGGCGGGGGGACATACGAGCAGTACTTC.

This chain uses TRBV19 with TRBJ2-3; 9 bases fit TRBD2. V lost 5 bases to trimming and J lost 0 bases; unmatched junction nucleotides: 6. The CDR3 has 16 amino acids. CDR1 and CDR2 from the germline V gene are LNHDA and SQIVND (reference sequence). CDR3 coding DNA: TGTGCCAGTAGTTTTAGCGGGGGAGTTAGCACAGATACGCAGTATTTT. Translated, it gives CASSFSGGVSTDTQYF.

CDR3 bases: TGTGCCACCGACAGGGACAATCAGCCCCAGCATTTT. Its translation is CATDRDNQPQHF. The chain couples TRBV6-6 to TRBJ1-5; the match to TRBD1 covers 7 bases. The CDR3 spans 12 residues. V dropped 10 bases and J dropped 3; count of bases not matched to a gene: 3. Germline lookup yields CDR1 MNHNY and CDR2 SVGAGI (reference sequence).

V usage is TRBV12-3 or TRBV12-4 and J usage is TRBJ1-1; 11 nucleotides align to TRBD1. This CDR3 region has 12 residues. Unmatched junction bases numbered 0, after V lost 3 bases and J lost 9 bases. CDR3 DNA sequence: TGTGCCAGCAGTTTGGACAGGGGGCAAGCTTTCTTT. Translating gives CASSLDRGQAFF.

The gene calls are TRBV30 and TRBJ2-2; a possible D gene is TRBD1 (6 bases). Germline V gene lookup returns CDR1 GTSNPN and CDR2 SVGIG (reference sequence). The CDR3 contains 15 residues. V was cut by 0 bases and J by 2 bases, with 10 bases left in between. The DNA for the CDR3 is TGTGCCTGGAGTGTGGACAGCCCCAACACCGGGGAGCTGTTTTTT. Translation: CAWSVDSPNTGELFF.

J is TRBJ2-3 and V is TRBV7-9; a weak D match, TRBD1 (5 bases). This CDR3 contains 14 residues. With 1 base removed from V and 5 bases from J, the gap between germline ends came to 10 bases. Germline V lookup: CDR1 SEHNR, CDR2 FQNEAQ (reference sequence). The CDR3 loop reads CASSLGQNGDTQYF. In DNA form, the CDR3 reads TGTGCCAGCAGCTTAGGACAGAACGGAGATACGCAGTATTTT. Full variable domain (rest looked up from reference TRBV7-9 and TRBJ2-3): DTGVSQNPRHKITKRGQNVTFRCDPISEHNRLYWYRQTLGQGPEFLTYFQNEAQLEKSRLLSDRFSAERPKGSFSTLEIQRTEQGDSAMYLCASSLGQNGDTQYFGPGTRLTVL.

This chain connects TRBV24-1 to TRBJ2-3; D is possibly TRBD1 (5 bases). CDR1 and CDR2 (germline): KGHDR, SFDVKD. V was trimmed by 2 bases and J by 5 bases, leaving 10 bases between them. The CDR3 sequence is 14 residues long. The CDR3: CATSDSGARDTQYF. CDR3 sequence (DNA): TGTGCCACCAGTGATTCTGGGGCCAGAGATACGCAGTATTTT.